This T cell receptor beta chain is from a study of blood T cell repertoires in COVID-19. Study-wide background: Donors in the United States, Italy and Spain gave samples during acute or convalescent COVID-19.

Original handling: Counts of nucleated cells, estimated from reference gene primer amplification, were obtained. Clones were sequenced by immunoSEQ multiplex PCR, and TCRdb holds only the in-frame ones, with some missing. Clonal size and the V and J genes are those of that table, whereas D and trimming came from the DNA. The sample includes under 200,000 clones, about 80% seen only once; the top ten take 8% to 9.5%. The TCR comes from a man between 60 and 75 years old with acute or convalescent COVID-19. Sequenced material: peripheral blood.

CDR3 residues: CASSREPGETQYF. DNA for the CDR3: TGTGCCAGCAGTCGGGAACCGGGAGAGACCCAGTACTTC. J is TRBJ2-5 and V is TRBV12-3 or TRBV12-4, with a weak D call TRBD2 (5 bases). Trimming left V 5 bases short and J 4 bases short, with 11 bases between. The CDR3 spans 13 residues.